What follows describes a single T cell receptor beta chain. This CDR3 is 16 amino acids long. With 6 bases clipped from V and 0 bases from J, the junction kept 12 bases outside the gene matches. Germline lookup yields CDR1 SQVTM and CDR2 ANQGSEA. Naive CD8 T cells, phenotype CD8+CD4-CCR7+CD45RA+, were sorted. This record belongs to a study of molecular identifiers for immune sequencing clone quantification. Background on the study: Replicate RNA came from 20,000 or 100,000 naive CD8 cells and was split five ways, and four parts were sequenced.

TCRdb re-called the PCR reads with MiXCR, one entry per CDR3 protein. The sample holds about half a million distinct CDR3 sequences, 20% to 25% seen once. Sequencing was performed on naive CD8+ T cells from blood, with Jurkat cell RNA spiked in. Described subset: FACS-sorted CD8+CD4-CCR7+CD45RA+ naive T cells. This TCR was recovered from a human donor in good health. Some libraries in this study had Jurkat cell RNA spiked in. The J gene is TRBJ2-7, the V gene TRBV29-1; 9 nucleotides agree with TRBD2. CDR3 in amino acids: CSVTLSSGMSSYEQYF. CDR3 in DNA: TGCAGCGTCACACTCTCTAGCGGGATGAGCTCCTACGAGCAGTACTTC.